This T cell receptor (beta chain) was sequenced in a study of cytomegalovirus exposure and HLA in healthy donors. This clone has more than one count but fewer than ten. Trimming cost V 8 bases and J 0 bases; bases outside gene matches: 4. The CDR3 is 14 residues long. Germline lookup yields CDR1 LNHDA and CDR2 SQIVND (reference sequence). In the PCR, 60 Vbeta and 13 Jbeta primers were used. Sequencing was performed with immunoSEQ multiplex PCR; in TCRdb, only in-frame clones are kept and a portion is missing. The data show 160,000 or so clones, 65% to 75% seen once. Sequencing was done on a sample of PBMCs. The chain is built from TRBV19 and TRBJ1-1, with 9 bases fitting TRBD1. The clonotype originates from a human donor in good health. The CDR3 DNA sequence: TGTGCCAGTCGCGACAGGGGGGTGAACACTGAAGCTTTCTTT. Protein sequence: CASRDRGVNTEAFF.